The sequence of this T cell receptor (beta chain) was determined in a study of control samples from healthy donors and cancer patients. Repertoires were generated with immunoSEQ multiplex PCR, while TCRdb's copy carries only in-frame clones and drops some. The sample contains some 120,000 clones, about 90% of which appear only once. The CDR3 sequence is 13 residues long. The V gene's germline CDR1 is SGHVS and CDR2 FQNEAQ. The ends were cut back, 3 bases at V and 5 bases at J, with 9 bases in the middle. The sample consisted of blood. The chain uses TRBV7-8 and TRBJ2-3; D is ambiguous. The sequence was obtained from a man younger than 30 in good health. CDR3 in DNA: TGTGCCAGCAGCTTTCGGTCGGGAGATACGCAGTATTTT. Its translation is CASSFRSGDTQYF. Filled out from reference TRBV7-8 and TRBJ2-3, the complete variable domain reads GAGVSQSPRYKVAKRGQDVALRCDPISGHVSLFWYQQALGQGPEFLTYFQNEAQLDKSGLPSDRFFAERPEGSVSTLKIQRTQQEDSAVYLCASSFRSGDTQYFGPGTRLTVL.